This T cell receptor beta chain was captured by sequencing in a study of molecular identifiers for immune sequencing clone quantification. Study-wide points: Among effectors, clones above 20 RNA copies held over 98% of molecules; among naive cells, under 1%.

TCRdb ran MiXCR on the PCR reads and lists one entry per CDR3 protein. The sample lists 550,000 to 750,000 distinct CDR3 sequences, roughly 21% seen once, with 0.75% to 0.95% in the top ten. A remark on this clonotype: What it recognizes is unknown. This may be a read error, as it is one base from a much larger clone.

What was sequenced was naive CD8+ T cells from blood, with Jurkat cell RNA spiked in. Subset noted: FACS-sorted CD8+CD4-CCR7+CD45RA+ naive T cells. The clonotype was recovered from a human donor in good health. Some libraries in this study had Jurkat cell RNA spiked in.

CDR3 coding DNA: TGTGCCAGCAAGGCGGGGTCCAGCTCCTACGAGCAGCACTTC. It is translated as CASKAGSSSYEQHF. The chain couples TRBV6-5 to TRBJ2-7; D is possibly TRBD2 (6 bases). Germline V gene lookup returns CDR1 MNHEY and CDR2 SVGAGI. The CDR3 length is 14 residues.